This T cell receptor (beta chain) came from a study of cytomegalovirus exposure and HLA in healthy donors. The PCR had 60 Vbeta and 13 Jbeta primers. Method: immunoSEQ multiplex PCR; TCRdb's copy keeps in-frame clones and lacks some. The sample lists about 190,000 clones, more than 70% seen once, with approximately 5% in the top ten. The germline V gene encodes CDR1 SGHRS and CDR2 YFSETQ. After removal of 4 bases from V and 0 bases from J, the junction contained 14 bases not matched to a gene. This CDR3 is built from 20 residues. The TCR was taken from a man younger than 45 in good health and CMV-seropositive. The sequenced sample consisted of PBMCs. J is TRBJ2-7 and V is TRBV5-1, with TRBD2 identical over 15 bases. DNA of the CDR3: TGCGCCAGCAGCCTCTCGTTATCCGGGACTAGCGGGGGGCCCTCCTACGAGCAGTACTTC. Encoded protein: CASSLSLSGTSGGPSYEQYF.